Following are 27 T cell receptor beta chains from one sample sequenced in a study of response to subunit inactivated influenza vaccine. From the RT-PCR reads, TCRdb called clonotypes with MiXCR, one entry per CDR3 protein. The sample has a few hundred thousand distinct CDR3 sequences; just over 20% are singletons. This material consisted of PBMCs from blood, taken around 22 months after vaccination. These receptors all stem from a man between 45 and 75 years old who received an inactivated influenza vaccine.

This clonotype appeared a single time. The chain couples TRBV20-1 to TRBJ2-7, with D possibly being TRBD2 (6 bases). V was cut by 3 bases and J by 2 bases, with 17 bases left in between. CDR1 and CDR2 (germline): DFQATT, SNEGSKA (reference sequence). This CDR3 is 15 amino acids long. The CDR3 DNA follows: TGCAGTGCTAGTTCAACACGACTAGTCACCTACGAGCAGTACTTC. This gives the protein CSASSTRLVTYEQYF.

The V call is TRBV5-4, the J call TRBJ2-7; 9 bases fit TRBD1. The CDR3 has 15 amino acids. The V segment lost 1 base and the J segment 9 bases; nucleotides outside the gene matches: 11. Germline CDR1 reads SGHNT; CDR2 reads YYREEE (reference sequence). CDR3 in amino acids: CASSLPGQGPSAQYF. CDR3 DNA: TGTGCCAGCAGCTTGCCGGGACAGGGTCCCTCGGCGCAGTACTTC. Variable domain in full (rest from reference TRBV5-4 and TRBJ2-7): ETGVTQSPTHLIKTRGQQVTLRCSSQSGHNTVSWYQQALGQGPQFIFQYYREEENGRGNFPPRFSGLQFPNYSSELNVNALELDDSALYLCASSLPGQGPSAQYFGPGTRLTVT.

In its sample, this clonotype was seen a few times. The V gene is TRBV27, the J gene TRBJ2-7; D ambiguous. CDR1 is MNHEY and CDR2 is SMNVEV in the germline V gene (reference sequence). CDR3 length: 15 amino acids. Trimming removed 4 bases from V and 6 bases from J, with 19 bases in between. CDR3 nucleotides: TGTGCCAGCAGTTCCCAACCCAGGACGGGTGGCGAGCAGTACTTC. This sequence encodes CASSSQPRTGGEQYF.

This clonotype was seen a handful of times. This sequence joins TRBV7-2 and TRBJ1-3; 7 positions agree with TRBD1. V shed 2 bases, J shed 2 bases, and the junction held 3 bases outside the gene matches. This CDR3 spans 15 amino acids. Germline CDR1 is SGHTA and CDR2 is FQGNSA. CDR3 residues: CASSLQTGTGNTIYF. The CDR3 nucleotides are TGTGCCAGCAGCTTACAGACAGGGACTGGAAACACCATATATTTT.

The V gene is TRBV7-9, the J gene TRBJ1-1, with D hard to call. CDR3 size: 12 residues. Trimming took off 3 bases at V and 1 base at J, with 3 bases between the two ends. Germline loops: CDR1 SEHNR, CDR2 FQNEAQ (reference sequence). The CDR3 spells CASSFANTEAFF. The CDR3 DNA reads TGTGCCAGCAGCTTCGCGAACACTGAAGCTTTCTTT.

The chain is built from TRBV4-2 and TRBJ2-1; the match to TRBD1 covers 8 bases. The CDR3 sequence is 20 residues long. Trimming at V came to 4 bases and at J to 0 bases, leaving 17 bases not matched to a gene. Germline loops: CDR1 LGHNA, CDR2 YNFKEQ. The CDR3 nucleotides read TGTGCCAGCAGCCCCCTAACCGGGACAGGAGTTTCGAGCTCCTACAATGAGCAGTTCTTC. It translates to CASSPLTGTGVSSSYNEQFF.

CDR3 sequence: CASSLDKRQGNTEAFF. The CDR3 DNA is TGCGCCAGCAGCTTGGACAAACGACAGGGGAACACTGAAGCTTTCTTT. The V call is TRBV5-1, the J call TRBJ1-1; 7 nucleotides line up with TRBD1. V shed 0 bases and J 1 base; nucleotides not matched to a gene: 6. The CDR3 is 16 amino acids. Germline CDR1 reads SGHRS; CDR2 reads YFSETQ.

This clonotype showed up just a few times. V is TRBV2 and J is TRBJ2-7; the match to TRBD2 covers 11 bases. The germline V gene has CDR1 SNHLY and CDR2 FYNNEI. This CDR3 contains 15 residues. Trimming took 2 bases from V and 6 from J; bases not matched to a gene: 6. CDR3 DNA: TGTGCCAGCAGTGAAATAGCGGGAGGGCCTCCCGAGCAGTACTTC. It is translated as CASSEIAGGPPEQYF.

This chain uses TRBV15 with TRBJ1-6; D not certain. The CDR3 spans 16 residues. In germline, CDR1 is LNHNV, CDR2 YYDKDF (reference sequence). With 0 bases removed from V and 7 bases from J, the gap between germline ends came to 13 bases. CDR3 bases: TGTGCCACCAGCAGAGATATACCGGGTGCCAATTCACCCCTCCACTTT. Protein product: CATSRDIPGANSPLHF.

The chain joins TRBV12-3 or TRBV12-4 to TRBJ1-1; a possible D gene is TRBD1 (5 bases). This CDR3 has 15 amino acids. V lost 1 base and J lost 3, with 12 bases in between. The CDR3 sequence: CASSLVGARDTEAFF. The CDR3 nucleotides are TGTGCCAGCAGTTTAGTAGGGGCAAGAGACACTGAAGCTTTCTTT.

The rearrangement uses TRBV11-2 and TRBJ2-1; D possibly corresponds to TRBD1 (6 bases). This CDR3 is built from 14 residues. CDR1 and CDR2 from the germline V gene are SGHAT and FQNNGV. Trimming pared 5 bases from V and 5 bases from J, leaving 13 bases between. The CDR3 nucleotides are TGTGCCAGCAGCCCAACGGACAGTCACAATGAGCAGTTCTTC. This gives the protein CASSPTDSHNEQFF.

The rearrangement joins TRBV10-2 to TRBJ1-2; no definite D call. The CDR3 has 14 residues. V shed 3 bases and J shed 9 bases, with 17 bases lying between them. CDR1 and CDR2 from the germline V gene are WSHSY and SAAADI. Written as DNA, the CDR3 is TGCGCCAGCAGTGATTGGGCGGACCACCGAAGCTACACCTTC. Protein sequence: CASSDWADHRSYTF.

This clonotype was recorded at least ten times. V usage is TRBV5-6 and J usage is TRBJ1-1; no clear D. Trimming stripped 2 bases from V and 10 bases from J, with 24 bases between. Looked up from germline, CDR1 is SGHDT and CDR2 is YYEEEE. This CDR3 is built from 16 residues. As DNA, the CDR3 is TGTGCCAGCAGCTTTGAAGGTGGAACGCTTCTATCTGTAGCTTTCTTT. Encoded protein: CASSFEGGTLLSVAFF.

This chain joins TRBV5-1 and TRBJ2-2; perhaps TRBD1 as D (6 bases). CDR1 and CDR2 from the germline V gene are SGHRS and YFSETQ. The CDR3 runs 15 residues. V lost 2 bases to trimming and J lost 2 bases, with 10 bases between them. The CDR3 nucleotides are TGCGCCAGCAGCTTCGGACAGACCAACACCGGGGAGCTGTTTTTT. Residues: CASSFGQTNTGELFF.

This clonotype has just a few counts. J is TRBJ1-5 and V is TRBV6-5; perhaps TRBD1 as D (5 bases). The V end was cut by 2 bases, the J end by 7 bases, with 12 bases between. CDR3 size: 14 residues. Germline assignment: CDR1 MNHEY and CDR2 SVGAGI. The chain's CDR3 is CASSYGQGWQPQHF. The CDR3 nucleotides are TGTGCCAGCAGTTACGGGCAGGGTTGGCAGCCCCAGCATTTT.

V is TRBV2 and J is TRBJ1-6; D gene ambiguous. Germline lookup yields CDR1 SNHLY and CDR2 FYNNEI. The CDR3 runs 13 residues. V was pared by 1 base and J by 14 bases, with 12 bases between. The CDR3 sequence is CASSEGGFGALHF. The DNA for the CDR3 is TGTGCCAGCAGTGAAGGCGGCTTTGGGGCCCTCCACTTT.

V is TRBV6-2 or TRBV6-3 and J is TRBJ1-5; tentative D call: TRBD1 (5 bases). The CDR3 has 18 residues. Germline V gene sequence: CDR1 MNHEY, CDR2 SVGEGT. V lost 6 bases, J lost 3 bases, and 24 bases lay in between. The CDR3 bases are TGTGCCAGCAGCCACGAAAGCGGAAAGACAGTCCCCAATCAGCCCCAGCATTTT. It codes for CASSHESGKTVPNQPQHF.

This clonotype has a handful of counts. The rearrangement joins TRBV12-3 or TRBV12-4 to TRBJ1-6; no clear D. This CDR3 has 13 residues. Trimming took off 0 bases at V and 8 bases at J, with 5 bases between the two ends. CDR3 nucleotide sequence: TGTGCCAGCAGTTTAGCGCCATATTCACCCCTCCACTTT. Protein sequence: CASSLAPYSPLHF.

The chain uses TRBV5-4 and TRBJ1-6, with D uncertain. V lost 0 bases, J lost 5 bases, and 9 bases lay in between. Germline V lookup: CDR1 SGHNT, CDR2 YYREEE (reference sequence). CDR3 length: 15 residues. The CDR3, as DNA: TGTGCCAGCAGCTTGGTGTCAGAAAATAATTCACCCCTCCACTTT. Protein: CASSLVSENNSPLHF.

The chain links TRBV6-5 to TRBJ1-4; TRBD1 matches at 10 bases. V dropped 0 bases and J dropped 0; count of bases not matched to a gene: 7. Germline CDR1 MNHEY, CDR2 SVGAGI. The CDR3 spans 19 residues. The CDR3 bases are TGTGCCAGCAGTTACTCGTCCGGGACAGGGGACGCAACTAATGAAAAACTGTTTTTT. Translating gives CASSYSSGTGDATNEKLFF.

In its sample, this clonotype was seen a few times. V is TRBV29-1 and J is TRBJ2-1; no clear D gene. The CDR3 covers 14 residues. V lost 7 bases to trimming and J lost 0 bases, with 13 bases between them. The germline CDR1 and CDR2 sequences are SQVTM and ANQGSEA. Here the CDR3 reads CSAPLTGSYNEQFF. In DNA form, the CDR3 reads TGCAGCGCGCCCCTGACGGGCTCCTACAATGAGCAGTTCTTC.

The CDR3 DNA sequence: TGTGCCACCAGTGACCGGGAAGCAGATACGCAGTATTTT. Residues: CATSDREADTQYF. V usage is TRBV24-1 and J usage is TRBJ2-3; tentatively, D is TRBD2 (5 bases). CDR3 size: 13 residues. V lost 4 bases and J lost 4, with 8 bases in between. CDR1 is KGHDR, CDR2 SFDVKD, per germline.

This clonotype was counted at least ten times. The chain employs TRBV5-1 and TRBJ1-1; tentative D call: TRBD1 (6 bases). The V end lost 3 bases, the J end lost 5 bases, and 17 bases lay between the germline ends. CDR3 length: 15 residues. Germline CDR1 SGHRS, CDR2 YFSETQ. The CDR3 protein is CASSWDTRGGTEAFF. In DNA form, the CDR3 reads TGCGCCAGCAGCTGGGACACCCGCGGTGGTACTGAAGCTTTCTTT. Together with reference TRBV5-1 and TRBJ1-1, the CDR3 gives the full variable domain: KAGVTQTPRYLIKTRGQQVTLSCSPISGHRSVSWYQQTPGQGLQFLFEYFSETQRNKGNFPGRFSGRQFSNSRSEMNVSTLELGDSALYLCASSWDTRGGTEAFFGQGTRLTVV.

In this sample, this clonotype turned up many times. The V and J genes are TRBV10-3 and TRBJ2-5; D might be TRBD1 (5 bases). Looked up from germline, CDR1 is ENHRY and CDR2 is SYGVKD. Between the trimmed V and J ends, which lost 3 bases and 4 bases, there was a span of 12 bases. The CDR3 sequence is 14 residues long. The CDR3 region has the DNA TGTGCCATCAGTGATGGTAGTAGGGGAGAGACCCAGTACTTC. It codes for CAISDGSRGETQYF.

This clonotype turned up a few times. The chain couples TRBV4-1 to TRBJ1-5; perhaps TRBD1 as D (5 bases). Germline CDR1 and CDR2: MGHRA and YSYEKL. This CDR3 contains 15 residues. V was pared by 2 bases and J by 6 bases, with 14 bases between. CDR3: CASSQIVGVGQPQHF. CDR3 sequence (DNA): TGCGCCAGCAGCCAAATTGTAGGGGTCGGTCAGCCCCAGCATTTT.

Only a few counts were recorded for this clonotype. The chain employs TRBV20-1 and TRBJ1-2, with 8 bases lining up with TRBD1. Unmatched junction bases numbered 3, after V lost 6 bases and J lost 6 bases. Germline V gene sequence: CDR1 DFQATT, CDR2 SNEGSKA (reference sequence). The length of the CDR3 is 11 residues. This chain's CDR3 is CSARQGNGYTF. The DNA of the CDR3 is TGCAGTGCAAGACAGGGGAATGGCTACACCTTC.

This clonotype was detected a few times. The V and J genes are TRBV12-3 or TRBV12-4 and TRBJ1-5; possibly TRBD1 for D (5 bases). CDR3 length equals 14 residues. Deletions cut 7 bases from V and 1 base from J, with 11 bases between. In DNA form, the CDR3 reads TGTGCCAGCACCTTGGGACCGAGCAATCAGCCCCAGCATTTT. Protein sequence: CASTLGPSNQPQHF.